This T cell receptor beta chain was documented in a study of cytomegalovirus exposure and HLA in healthy donors. Study-wide results and caveats: Presence/absence comparisons presumed near-even sequencing depth among donors.

To note about this clone: Its target is not known. A read error may produce the germline difference seen at one junction end.

PCR primers comprised 60 Vbeta and 13 Jbeta primers. The protocol was immunoSEQ multiplex PCR, while the TCRdb copy is restricted to in-frame clones and leaves out a portion. Among 100,000 or so clones listed, roughly 83% were seen once. Germline V gene data show CDR1 as SGHVS and CDR2 as FNYEAQ. CDR3 length equals 12 residues. The V and J genes are TRBV7-6 and TRBJ2-1; the D gene is possibly TRBD2 (5 bases). This TCR was recovered from a man aged 18 to 29 in good health and CMV-seronegative. Sequencing was performed on PBMCs. This CDR3 is CASSSDYSEQFF. The CDR3 DNA reads as TGTGCCAGCAGCTCAGACTACAGTGAGCAGTTCTTC.